Listed here is a single TCR beta chain. Its antigen is unknown. The germline V gene encodes CDR1 SGHRS and CDR2 YFSETQ. The CDR3 is 15 amino acids. Trimming took 0 bases from V and 2 from J, leaving 11 bases between them. The data stem from a study of shared clonotypes between healthy human individuals. Study-level findings and limits: Naive subsets generally exceeded memory subsets in estimated richness.

The table came from immunoSEQ multiplex PCR; TCRdb's copy has only in-frame clones and leaves some out. The data show approximately 2.3 million clones, about 92% seen once. Sequencing was performed on naive CD4+ T cells from PBMCs. Subset noted: CD45RA+ positively selected. The receptor's source is a man between 18 and 35 years old in good health. Some clones in this sample may be carry-over from other donors' samples. The chain is built from TRBV5-1 and TRBJ1-1, with D possibly matching TRBD1 (5 bases). DNA for the CDR3: TGCGCCAGCAGCTTGGCAGGGCAGGTCAACACTGAAGCTTTCTTT. Protein product: CASSLAGQVNTEAFF.